This TCR beta chain stems from a study of blood T cell repertoires in COVID-19. Study context: Sites in the United States, Italy and Spain provided acute and convalescent COVID-19 samples. The analysed material was cDNA or gDNA that came from T cells, B-cell-depleted T cells, or PBMCs.

V was clipped by 10 bases and J by 3 bases; unmatched bases: 14. This CDR3 is built from 15 residues. The V gene's germline CDR1 is SGHAT and CDR2 FQNNGV. In the original analysis: Estimation of nucleated cell counts was performed using reference gene primer amplification. The protocol was immunoSEQ multiplex PCR, while the TCRdb copy is restricted to in-frame clones and leaves out a portion. V and J calls and clone size are those listed in that table; D and trimming were worked out from the DNA. Here the sample spans hundreds of thousands of clones, 84% being singletons. This sequence joins TRBV11-2 and TRBJ2-7; 8 positions match TRBD2. The sequenced sample consisted of peripheral blood. The receptor was isolated from a man aged 25-45 years with active or convalescent COVID-19. The CDR3: CATSGGAARVYEQYF. CDR3 nucleotides: TGTGCCACCTCGGGGGGGGCAGCGCGGGTCTACGAGCAGTACTTC.